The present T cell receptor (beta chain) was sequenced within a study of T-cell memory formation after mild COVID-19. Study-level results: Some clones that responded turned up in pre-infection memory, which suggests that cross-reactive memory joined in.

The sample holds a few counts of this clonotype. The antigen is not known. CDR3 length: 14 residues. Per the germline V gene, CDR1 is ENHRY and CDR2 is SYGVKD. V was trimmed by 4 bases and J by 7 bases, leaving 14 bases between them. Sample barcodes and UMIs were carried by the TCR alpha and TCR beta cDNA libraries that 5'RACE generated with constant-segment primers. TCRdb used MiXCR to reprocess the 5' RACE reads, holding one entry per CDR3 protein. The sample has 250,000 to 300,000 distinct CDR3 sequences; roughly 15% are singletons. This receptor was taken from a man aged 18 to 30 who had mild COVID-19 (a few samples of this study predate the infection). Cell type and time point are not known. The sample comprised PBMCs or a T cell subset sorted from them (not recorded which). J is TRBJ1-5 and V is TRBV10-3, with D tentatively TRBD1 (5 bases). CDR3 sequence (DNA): TGTGCCATCAGTGGACTCAGGGCGGGCCAGCCCCAGCATTTT. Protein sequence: CAISGLRAGQPQHF.